The T cell receptor (beta chain) described here comes from a study of control samples from healthy donors and cancer patients. V was trimmed by 0 bases and J by 3 bases, leaving 3 bases between them. Germline CDR1 is WNHNN and CDR2 is SYGVQD (reference sequence). The CDR3 consists of 13 residues. Measured with immunoSEQ multiplex PCR; TCRdb has only the in-frame clones, and not every one. This table has over 150,000 clones, around 94% appearing once. J is TRBJ1-5 and V is TRBV10-1; the D is unclear. Input material: PBMCs. This sequence originates from a man between 60 and 70 years old with colorectal cancer. CDR3 bases: TGCGCCAGCAGTGAGTCCTTCAATCAGCCCCAGCATTTT. Its translation is CASSESFNQPQHF.